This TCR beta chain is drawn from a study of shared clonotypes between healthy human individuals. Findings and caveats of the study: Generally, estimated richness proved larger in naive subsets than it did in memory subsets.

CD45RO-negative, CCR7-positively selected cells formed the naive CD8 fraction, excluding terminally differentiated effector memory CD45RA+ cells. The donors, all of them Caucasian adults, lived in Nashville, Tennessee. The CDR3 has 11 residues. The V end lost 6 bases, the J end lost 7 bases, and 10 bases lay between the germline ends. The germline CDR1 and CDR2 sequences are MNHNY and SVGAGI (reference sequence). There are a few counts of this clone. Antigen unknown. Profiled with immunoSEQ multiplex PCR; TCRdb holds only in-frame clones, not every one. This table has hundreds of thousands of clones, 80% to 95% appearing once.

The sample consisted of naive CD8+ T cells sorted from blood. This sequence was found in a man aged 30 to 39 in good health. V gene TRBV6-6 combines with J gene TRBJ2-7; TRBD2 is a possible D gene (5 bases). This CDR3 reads CASSPGVEQYF. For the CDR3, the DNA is TGTGCCAGCAGCCCCGGGGTGGAGCAGTACTTC.